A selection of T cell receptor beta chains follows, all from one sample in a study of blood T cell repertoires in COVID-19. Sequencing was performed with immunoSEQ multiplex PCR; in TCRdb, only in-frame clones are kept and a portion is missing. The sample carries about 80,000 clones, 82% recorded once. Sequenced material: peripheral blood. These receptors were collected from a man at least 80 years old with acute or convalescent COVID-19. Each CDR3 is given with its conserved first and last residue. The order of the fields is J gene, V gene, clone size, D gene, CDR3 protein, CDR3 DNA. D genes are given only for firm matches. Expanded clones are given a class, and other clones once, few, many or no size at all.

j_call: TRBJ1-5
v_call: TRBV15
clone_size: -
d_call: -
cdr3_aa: CATSRTTARGPQHF
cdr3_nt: TGTGCCACCAGCAGGACCACAGCGCGGGGGCCCCAGCATTTT

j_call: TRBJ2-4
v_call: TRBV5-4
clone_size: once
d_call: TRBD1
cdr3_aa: CASSFPGTGQGKNIQYF
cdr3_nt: TGTGCCAGCAGCTTCCCCGGGACAGGGCAAGGCAAAAACATTCAGTACTTC

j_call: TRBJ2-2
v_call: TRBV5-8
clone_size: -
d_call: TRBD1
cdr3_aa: CASSLPGTGIRELFF
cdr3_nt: TGTGCCAGCAGCTTGCCCGGGACAGGGATCAGGGAGCTGTTTTTT

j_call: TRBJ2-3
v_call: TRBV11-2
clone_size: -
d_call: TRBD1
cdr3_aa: CASSMDRATDTQYF
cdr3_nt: TGTGCCAGCAGCATGGACAGGGCCACAGATACGCAGTATTTT

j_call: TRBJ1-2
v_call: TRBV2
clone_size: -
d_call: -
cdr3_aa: CASSERRGVNYGYTF
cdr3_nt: TGTGCCAGCAGTGAGAGGAGGGGCGTTAACTATGGCTACACCTTC

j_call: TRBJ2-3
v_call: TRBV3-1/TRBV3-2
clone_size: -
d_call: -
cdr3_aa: CASSPREGGTTDTQYF
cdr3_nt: TGTGCCAGCAGCCCCAGAGAGGGCGGAACAACAGATACGCAGTATTTT

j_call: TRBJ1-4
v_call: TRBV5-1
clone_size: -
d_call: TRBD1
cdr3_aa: CASSLYILGGQGNEKLFF
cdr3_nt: TGCGCCAGCAGCTTATATATCCTCGGGGGACAGGGTAATGAAAAACTGTTTTTT

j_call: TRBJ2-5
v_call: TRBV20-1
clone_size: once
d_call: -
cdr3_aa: CSAQQETQYF
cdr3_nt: TGCAGTGCTCAGCAAGAGACCCAGTACTTC

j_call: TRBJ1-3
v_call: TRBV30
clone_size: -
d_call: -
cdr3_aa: CAWSQNRVSGNTIYF
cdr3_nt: TGTGCCTGGAGTCAAAACAGGGTCTCTGGAAACACCATATATTTT

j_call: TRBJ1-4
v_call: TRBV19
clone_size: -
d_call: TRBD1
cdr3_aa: CASSIMTGRSEKLFF
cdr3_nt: TGTGCCAGTAGTATAATGACAGGGAGGAGTGAAAAACTGTTTTTT

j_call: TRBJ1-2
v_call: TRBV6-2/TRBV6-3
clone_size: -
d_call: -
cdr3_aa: CASSPPRDTGYTF
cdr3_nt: TGTGCCAGCAGTCCCCCCCGGGACACTGGCTACACCTTC

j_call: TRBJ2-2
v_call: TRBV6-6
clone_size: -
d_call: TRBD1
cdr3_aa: CASRGGTGLNTGELFF
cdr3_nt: TGTGCCAGCAGAGGCGGGACAGGCCTAAACACCGGGGAGCTGTTTTTT

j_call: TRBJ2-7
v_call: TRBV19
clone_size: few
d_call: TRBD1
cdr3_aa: CASSIDRGYEQYF
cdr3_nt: TGTGCCAGTAGTATCGACAGGGGTTACGAGCAGTACTTC

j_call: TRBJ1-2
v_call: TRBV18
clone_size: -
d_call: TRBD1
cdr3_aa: CASSPTRQGALSYGYTF
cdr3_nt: TGTGCCAGCTCACCAACGAGACAGGGGGCTTTGAGCTATGGCTACACCTTC

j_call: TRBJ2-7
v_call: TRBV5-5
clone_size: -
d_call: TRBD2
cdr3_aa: CASSSTLSGGAFEQYF
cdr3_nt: TGTGCCAGCAGCTCTACCCTAAGCGGGGGGGCCTTCGAGCAGTACTTC

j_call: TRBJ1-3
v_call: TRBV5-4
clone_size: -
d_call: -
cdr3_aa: CASSLNRAGNTIYF
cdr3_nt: TGTGCCAGCAGCTTGAACCGGGCTGGAAACACCATATATTTT

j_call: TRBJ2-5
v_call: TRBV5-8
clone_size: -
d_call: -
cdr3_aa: CASQGGQWVQETQYF
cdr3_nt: TGTGCCAGCCAGGGGGGCCAGTGGGTTCAAGAGACCCAGTACTTC

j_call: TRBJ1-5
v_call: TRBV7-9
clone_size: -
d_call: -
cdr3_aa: CASSLRAPFRGDSNQPQHF
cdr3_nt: TGTGCCAGCAGCTTACGCGCTCCATTTCGGGGGGATAGCAATCAGCCCCAGCATTTT

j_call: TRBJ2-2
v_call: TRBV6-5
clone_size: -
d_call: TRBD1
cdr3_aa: CASSYRDRVNTGELFF
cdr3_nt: TGTGCCAGCAGTTACCGGGACAGGGTGAACACCGGGGAGCTGTTTTTT

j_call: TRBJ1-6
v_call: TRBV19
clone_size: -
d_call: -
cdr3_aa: CASKFSTNNSPLHF
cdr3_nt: TGTGCCAGTAAATTCAGCACTAATAATTCACCCCTCCACTTT